These 25 T cell receptor beta chains came from one sample sequenced in a study of blood T cell repertoires in COVID-19. Clones were read by immunoSEQ multiplex PCR, and TCRdb kept only the in-frame ones, dropping some. The data show 130,000 to 150,000 clones, more than 70% seen once. The sample consisted of peripheral blood. These receptor sequences come from a woman aged 45-59 years with acute or convalescent COVID-19.

This chain joins TRBV19 and TRBJ2-7; 9 positions agree with TRBD1. In germline, CDR1 is LNHDA, CDR2 SQIVND (reference sequence). The V gene end was trimmed by 4 bases and the J gene end by 3 bases; junction bases not matched to a gene: 4. The CDR3 extends over 14 amino acids. The CDR3 region has the DNA TGTGCCAGTAGTAGCCGGGACAGGGACTACGAGCAGTACTTC. Encoded protein: CASSSRDRDYEQYF. The whole variable domain, filled in from reference TRBV19 and TRBJ2-7, reads DGGITQSPKYLFRKEGQNVTLSCEQNLNHDAMYWYRQDPGQGLRLIYYSQIVNDFQKGDIAEGYSVSREKKESFPLTVTSAQKNPTAFYLCASSSRDRDYEQYFGPGTRLTVT.

The chain is built from TRBV6-6 and TRBJ1-2; D remains ambiguous. The CDR3 is 13 residues long. Deletions cut 5 bases from V and 2 bases from J, with 9 bases between. Germline V gives CDR1 MNHNY, CDR2 SVGAGI (reference sequence). DNA for the CDR3: TGTGCCAGCAGTGAGGGCTCAAACTATGGCTACACCTTC. It encodes CASSEGSNYGYTF.

The V and J genes are TRBV29-1 and TRBJ1-1, with D perhaps TRBD1 (5 bases). The CDR3 loop spans 12 amino acids. Per germline, CDR1 SQVTM and CDR2 ANQGSEA. Trimming took off 3 bases at V and 5 bases at J, with 10 bases between the two ends. For the CDR3, the DNA is TGCAGCGTTGAGGTGACAGATACTGAAGCTTTCTTT. Translated, it gives CSVEVTDTEAFF.

The chain couples TRBV18 to TRBJ1-5, with D tentatively TRBD1 (5 bases). CDR3 length equals 16 residues. The V gene's germline CDR1 is KGHSH and CDR2 LQKENI. Deletions cut 3 bases from V and 4 bases from J, with 16 bases between. In DNA form, the CDR3 reads TGTGCCAGCTCACCGGGGCAGGCATACAAGAATCAGCCCCAGCATTTT. Translation gives CASSPGQAYKNQPQHF.

This clone was observed a single time. V is TRBV10-3 and J is TRBJ2-2, with 10 bases that match TRBD2. V was pared by 4 bases and J by 6 bases, with 11 bases of the junction left unmatched. The CDR3 has 17 amino acids. Germline lookup yields CDR1 ENHRY and CDR2 SYGVKD. The CDR3 region has the DNA TGTGCCATCAGTGGCCCCCAACTAGCGGGGTTAGCCGGGGAGCTGTTTTTT. Residues: CAISGPQLAGLAGELFF.

In this sample, this clone turned up once. This rearrangement joins TRBV10-2 to TRBJ1-1, with TRBD1 matching 8 bases. Per germline, CDR1 WSHSY and CDR2 SAAADI. The CDR3 contains 11 residues. Trimming removed 8 bases from V and 7 bases from J; junction bases left unmatched: 3. CDR3 loop: CASLQGDEAFF. DNA for the CDR3: TGCGCCAGCCTACAGGGGGATGAAGCTTTCTTT.

The gene calls are TRBV27 and TRBJ1-6, with D perhaps matching TRBD1 (5 bases). The CDR3 sequence is 13 residues long. The germline gives CDR1 MNHEY, CDR2 SMNVEV (reference sequence). Trimming removed 5 bases from V and 9 bases from J, with 11 bases in between. CDR3 sequence reads: CASSGASSSPLHF. The CDR3 nucleotides are TGTGCCAGCAGTGGGGCCAGCAGTTCACCCCTCCACTTT.

This clone has a handful of counts. This CDR3 is CASSLDFPSLASAGNTIYF. For the CDR3, the DNA is TGTGCCAGCAGCTTAGATTTTCCCTCTCTGGCTAGTGCTGGAAACACCATATATTTT. V is TRBV11-2 and J is TRBJ1-3; D call uncertain. V was cut by 0 bases and J by 2 bases, with 20 bases left in between. The CDR3 is 19 residues long. Germline V lookup: CDR1 SGHAT, CDR2 FQNNGV.

The chain has TRBV19 and TRBJ1-5; D is unresolved. The CDR3 has 16 residues. V lost 7 bases to trimming and J lost 1 base, with 17 bases between them. The germline V gene has CDR1 LNHDA and CDR2 SQIVND (reference sequence). The DNA for the CDR3 is TGTGCCAGTAAGTATAGTCGGGAAGGAAGCAATCAGCCCCAGCATTTT. Its translation is CASKYSREGSNQPQHF. Full variable domain (missing parts from reference TRBV19 and TRBJ1-5): DGGITQSPKYLFRKEGQNVTLSCEQNLNHDAMYWYRQDPGQGLRLIYYSQIVNDFQKGDIAEGYSVSREKKESFPLTVTSAQKNPTAFYLCASKYSREGSNQPQHFGDGTRLSIL.

The chain is built from TRBV3-1 (or the pseudogene TRBV3-2) and TRBJ1-2; D not resolved. Deletions cut 1 base from V and 10 bases from J, with 7 bases between. CDR1 and CDR2 (germline): LGHDT, YNNKEL (reference sequence). The CDR3 length is 11 residues. CDR3 nucleotides: TGTGCCAGCAGCCAAGTTGGAGACTACACCTTC. Encoded protein: CASSQVGDYTF.

This chain connects TRBV6-5 to TRBJ1-2, with 7 bases fitting TRBD1. This CDR3 is built from 14 residues. V dropped 8 bases and J dropped 3; count of bases not matched to a gene: 9. The germline V gene has CDR1 MNHEY and CDR2 SVGAGI. CDR3 sequence reads: CASSREGAYYGYTF. The DNA for the CDR3 is TGTGCCAGCTCCCGGGAGGGGGCCTACTATGGCTACACCTTC.

This clone was counted a single time. The chain joins TRBV2 to TRBJ1-1; the D is unclear. Germline V gene sequence: CDR1 SNHLY, CDR2 FYNNEI. Trimming pared 4 bases from V and 3 bases from J, leaving 9 bases between. CDR3 length equals 13 residues. CDR3 region: CASSGPEDTEAFF. CDR3 nucleotides: TGTGCCAGCAGTGGTCCGGAGGACACTGAAGCTTTCTTT.

V and J are TRBV7-2 and TRBJ1-2; D unresolved. The CDR3 consists of 13 residues. Between the trimmed V and J ends, which lost 0 bases and 12 bases, there was a span of 14 bases. Germline V gene sequence: CDR1 SGHTA, CDR2 FQGNSA. CDR3 loop: CASSLALGDLNTF. The DNA of the CDR3 is TGTGCCAGCAGCTTAGCCCTAGGTGATTTAAACACCTTC.

The chain couples TRBV6-5 to TRBJ1-5; tentative D call: TRBD1 (5 bases). Deletions cut 4 bases from V and 4 bases from J, with 8 bases between. The germline V gene has CDR1 MNHEY and CDR2 SVGAGI. The CDR3 covers 13 residues. The CDR3: CASSSGGNQPQHF. The CDR3 coding sequence is TGTGCCAGCAGTTCGGGGGGTAATCAGCCCCAGCATTTT.

The chain combines TRBV9 with TRBJ1-2; D is possibly TRBD1 (5 bases). The V end was cut by 4 bases, the J end by 0 bases, with 10 bases between. Germline lookup yields CDR1 SGDLS and CDR2 YYNGEE. This CDR3 contains 14 residues. The CDR3 nucleotides are TGTGCCAGCAGCCAAGGGGAGGCTAACTATGGCTACACCTTC. Translated, it gives CASSQGEANYGYTF.

CDR3 nucleotide sequence: TGTGCCAGCAGCTCCAGGCTTACCTATGGCTACACCTTC. This gives the protein CASSSRLTYGYTF. The chain couples TRBV27 to TRBJ1-2; D gene uncertain. This CDR3 is 13 amino acids long. Germline values: CDR1 MNHEY, CDR2 SMNVEV (reference sequence). Trimming removed 6 bases at V and 4 bases at J, with 12 bases between.

The chain joins TRBV9 to TRBJ2-2, with D tentatively TRBD1 (6 bases). The CDR3 is made up of 16 amino acids. V lost 4 bases and J 2 bases, leaving 15 bases between the germline ends. Looked up from germline, CDR1 is SGDLS and CDR2 is YYNGEE. CDR3 amino acids: CASSSEGQSNTGELFF. The CDR3 DNA reads TGTGCCAGCAGCTCTGAAGGACAGAGTAACACCGGGGAGCTGTTTTTT. The variable domain in full, with the rest retrieved from reference TRBV9 and TRBJ2-2, is DSGVTQTPKHLITATGQRVTLRCSPRSGDLSVYWYQQSLDQGLQFLIQYYNGEERAKGNILERFSAQQFPDLHSELNLSSLELGDSALYFCASSSEGQSNTGELFFGEGSRLTVL.

This rearrangement joins TRBV7-2 to TRBJ2-5, with 8 positions matching TRBD1. The CDR3 contains 14 residues. Germline V gene lookup returns CDR1 SGHTA and CDR2 FQGNSA. Trimming at V came to 1 base and at J to 5 bases, leaving 3 bases not matched to a gene. The chain's CDR3 is CASSLGRTGETQYF. The CDR3 bases are TGTGCCAGCAGCTTAGGACGGACAGGGGAGACCCAGTACTTC.

This clone was counted once. The CDR3 nucleotides are TGCGCCAGCAGCGGCGGGACAGACCCTCCTGAAGCTTTCTTT. This translates into CASSGGTDPPEAFF. The genes are TRBV5-1 and TRBJ1-1; 7 bases line up with TRBD1. The CDR3 sequence is 14 residues long. Trimming at V came to 4 bases and at J to 6 bases, leaving 9 bases not matched to a gene. Germline assignment: CDR1 SGHRS and CDR2 YFSETQ. Full variable domain (missing parts from reference TRBV5-1 and TRBJ1-1): KAGVTQTPRYLIKTRGQQVTLSCSPISGHRSVSWYQQTPGQGLQFLFEYFSETQRNKGNFPGRFSGRQFSNSRSEMNVSTLELGDSALYLCASSGGTDPPEAFFGQGTRLTVV.

CDR3 sequence: CASSVDGGGYTF. The CDR3 coding sequence is TGTGCCAGCTCAGTCGACGGGGGTGGCTACACCTTC. This chain uses TRBV18 with TRBJ1-2, with D possibly matching TRBD1 (5 bases). Germline-derived CDR1 and CDR2 are KGHSH and LQKENI. V was shortened by 5 bases and J by 7 bases, with 11 bases between the two germline ends. The CDR3 loop spans 12 amino acids.

This rearrangement joins TRBV19 to TRBJ1-1, with D possibly matching TRBD1 (6 bases). The CDR3 extends over 13 amino acids. The ends were cut back, 4 bases at V and 4 bases at J, with 10 bases in the middle. The germline V gene encodes CDR1 LNHDA and CDR2 SQIVND (reference sequence). The DNA for the CDR3 is TGTGCCAGTAGTAATCAGGGGCCCACTGAAGCTTTCTTT. This gives the protein CASSNQGPTEAFF.

This sequence joins TRBV4-1 and TRBJ1-3, with 7 bases that match TRBD1. In germline, CDR1 is MGHRA, CDR2 YSYEKL. The CDR3 length is 19 residues. The V gene end was trimmed by 4 bases and the J gene end by 0 bases; junction bases not matched to a gene: 15. In nucleotides, the CDR3 is TGCGCCAGCAGCCCAGTTAGCCGGGACAGAGCACACTCTGGAAACACCATATATTTT. Protein product: CASSPVSRDRAHSGNTIYF.

The chain joins TRBV7-6 to TRBJ2-5, with TRBD1 identical over 9 bases. From germline, CDR1 is SGHVS and CDR2 FNYEAQ. The CDR3 is 16 amino acids. Losses at the gene ends were 2 bases for V and 4 bases for J; bases not matched to a gene: 8. The CDR3 sequence: CASSLISQGAGETQYF. The CDR3 DNA reads as TGTGCCAGCAGCTTAATATCACAGGGGGCGGGAGAGACCCAGTACTTC.

V usage is TRBV3-1 (or the pseudogene TRBV3-2) and J usage is TRBJ1-1, with 9 positions matching TRBD1. This CDR3 contains 15 residues. The J segment lost 6 bases and the V segment lost 0 bases, leaving 5 bases of the junction unmatched. Germline V gives CDR1 LGHDT, CDR2 YNNKEL (reference sequence). DNA of the CDR3: TGTGCCAGCAGCCAAGATGGGACAGGGAGGTCTGAAGCTTTCTTT. Its protein product is CASSQDGTGRSEAFF.

This clone was observed a handful of times. The chain carries TRBV6-5 and TRBJ1-2, with 8 bases matching TRBD1. CDR3 length: 15 amino acids. V lost 6 bases, J lost 7 bases, and 13 bases stayed unmatched. Germline V gene sequence: CDR1 MNHEY, CDR2 SVGAGI. The CDR3 DNA sequence: TGTGCCAGCAGATCATCCAGGGGGCGCTTGGCTGGCTACACCTTC. It codes for CASRSSRGRLAGYTF.